The 22 T cell receptor beta chains listed next were all sequenced from one sample in a study of CD8 T cells in Susac syndrome. When the RNA was reverse transcribed, random hexamers were used with an input of roughly 0.5 to 1 ug. TCRdb reprocessed the immunoSEQ multiplex PCR reads with MiXCR, giving one entry per CDR3 protein. The table includes about 430,000 distinct CDR3 sequences, more than 80% detected once. The sample taken for sequencing was CD8+ T cells from PBMCs. All receptors derive from a human donor with multiple sclerosis.

The gene calls are TRBV20-1 and TRBJ2-3, with D possibly matching TRBD2 (7 bases). V was pared by 5 bases and J by 7 bases, with 19 bases between. CDR1 is DFQATT and CDR2 is SNEGSKA in the germline V gene (reference sequence). The CDR3 spans 14 residues. The CDR3: CSAYKGGGLYTQYF. The CDR3, as DNA: TGCAGTGCTTATAAAGGGGGGGGCTTATATACGCAGTATTTT.

This chain links TRBV27 with TRBJ2-5; D remains ambiguous. The CDR3 has 14 residues. Trimming stripped 1 base from V and 3 bases from J, with 9 bases between. Germline V gene lookup returns CDR1 MNHEY and CDR2 SMNVEV (reference sequence). DNA for the CDR3: TGTGCCAGCAGTTTATTGCCCACAGAAGAGACCCAGTACTTC. The encoded protein is CASSLLPTEETQYF.

V is TRBV6-1 and J is TRBJ2-3, with 7 bases aligning to TRBD2. J lost 1 base, V lost 6 bases, and 16 bases had no gene match. The V gene's germline CDR1 is MNHNS and CDR2 SASEGT. The CDR3 loop spans 18 amino acids. This CDR3 reads CASRTNTGSSGRTDTQYF. The CDR3 DNA is TGTGCCAGCAGAACGAATACTGGGTCTAGCGGACGCACAGATACGCAGTATTTT.

This clonotype appeared once. The chain uses TRBV4-1 and TRBJ1-1; D might be TRBD1 (6 bases). Germline CDR1 and CDR2: MGHRA and YSYEKL. V was trimmed by 0 bases and J by 1 base, leaving 12 bases between them. This CDR3 comprises 16 residues. CDR3 sequence reads: CASSQEELGANTEAFF. DNA of the CDR3: TGCGCCAGCAGCCAAGAAGAACTGGGGGCGAACACTGAAGCTTTCTTT.

V gene TRBV6-5 combines with J gene TRBJ2-1; maybe TRBD2 (5 bases). The CDR3 runs 12 residues. V gave up 4 bases and J gave up 15 bases, with 16 bases separating them. The germline gives CDR1 MNHEY, CDR2 SVGAGI. CDR3 nucleotide sequence: TGTGCCAGCAGTTTCCTCGGGGTCCATCCGTTCTTC. Its translation is CASSFLGVHPFF.

In its sample, this clonotype was seen a few times. V and J are TRBV29-1 and TRBJ2-7, with D unclear. The V gene lost 5 bases and the J gene lost 0 bases, with 11 bases spanning the gap. The CDR3 is 13 amino acids. CDR1 and CDR2 (germline): SQVTM, ANQGSEA. The CDR3 DNA follows: TGCAGCGTTCTCGGTCTTAGCTCCTACGAGCAGTACTTC. This encodes CSVLGLSSYEQYF.

The chain employs TRBV10-3 and TRBJ2-5, with D possibly being TRBD2 (6 bases). This CDR3 has 13 amino acids. The germline V gene encodes CDR1 ENHRY and CDR2 SYGVKD. V lost 4 bases and J lost 3, with 9 bases in between. The DNA for the CDR3 is TGTGCCATCAGTGGGGCTAGCGAAGAGACCCAGTACTTC. This gives the protein CAISGASEETQYF.

This chain connects TRBV25-1 to TRBJ2-5; D is undetermined. V was trimmed by 1 base and J by 1 base, leaving 10 bases between them. The CDR3 spans 15 residues. Germline V gene lookup returns CDR1 MGHDK and CDR2 SYGVNS. Here the CDR3 reads CASSELRASQETQYF. CDR3 nucleotide sequence: TGTGCCAGCAGTGAATTAAGGGCTTCCCAAGAGACCCAGTACTTC.

The chain employs TRBV6-5 and TRBJ2-7; D is perhaps TRBD1 (6 bases). Germline-derived CDR1 and CDR2 are MNHEY and SVGAGI. CDR3 length: 17 amino acids. With 0 bases removed from V and 2 bases from J, the gap between germline ends came to 17 bases. The CDR3 DNA is TGTGCCAGCAGTTACTCCGACCGTCCGACAGGAACCTACGAGCAGTACTTC. This translates into CASSYSDRPTGTYEQYF.

The CDR3 protein is CASSSRDRALNEKLFF. The CDR3 DNA sequence: TGTGCCAGCAGCTCCCGGGACAGGGCCCTAAATGAAAAACTGTTTTTT. The chain employs TRBV7-2 and TRBJ1-4; 9 bases agree with TRBD1. After removal of 4 bases from V and 5 bases from J, the junction contained 8 bases not matched to a gene. The CDR3 runs 16 residues. CDR1 and CDR2 from the germline V gene are SGHTA and FQGNSA.

The gene calls are TRBV4-1 and TRBJ1-1; tentatively, D is TRBD1 (5 bases). This CDR3 is built from 14 residues. Germline-derived CDR1 and CDR2 are MGHRA and YSYEKL. Trimming shortened V by 1 base and J by 4 bases, and 10 bases separated the two germline ends. The CDR3 coding sequence is TGCGCCAGCAGCCAAGTTGGGGCAGGCACTGAAGCTTTCTTT. Translating gives CASSQVGAGTEAFF.

The rearrangement uses TRBV2 and TRBJ2-7, with 8 bases that match TRBD1. The J segment lost 5 bases and the V segment lost 2 bases, leaving 2 bases of the junction unmatched. There are 13 residues in the CDR3. Germline values: CDR1 SNHLY, CDR2 FYNNEI. CDR3 bases: TGTGCCAGCAGTGAAACAGGGGGACACGAGCAGTACTTC. It is translated as CASSETGGHEQYF.

The chain couples TRBV28 to TRBJ2-2; 7 bases align to TRBD1. Losses at the gene ends were 7 bases for V and 3 bases for J; bases not matched to a gene: 11. This CDR3 is built from 16 residues. CDR1 and CDR2 (germline): MDHEN, SYDVKM. The CDR3 nucleotides read TGTGCCAGCATTGCATTGACAGGGAAGCACACCGGGGAGCTGTTTTTT. Protein product: CASIALTGKHTGELFF.

V is TRBV19 and J is TRBJ1-1, with 7 bases matching TRBD1. The V gene end was trimmed by 3 bases and the J gene end by 6 bases; junction bases not matched to a gene: 7. Germline CDR1 and CDR2: LNHDA and SQIVND (reference sequence). The CDR3 is 14 residues long. CDR3: CASSIGTASAEAFF. The DNA of the CDR3 is TGTGCCAGTAGTATTGGGACAGCGTCCGCTGAAGCTTTCTTT.

J is TRBJ2-7 and V is TRBV27, with D hard to call. Germline CDR1 reads MNHEY; CDR2 reads SMNVEV (reference sequence). Trimming shortened V by 6 bases and J by 0 bases, and 15 bases separated the two germline ends. The CDR3 has 15 amino acids. CDR3 DNA: TGTGCCAGCAGCCACCGACTCGGCAGCTCCTACGAGCAGTACTTC. Protein product: CASSHRLGSSYEQYF.

Only one count was recorded for this clonotype. V gene TRBV20-1 combines with J gene TRBJ2-1; 12 nucleotides agree with TRBD2. V was pared by 1 base and J by 4 bases, with 14 bases of the junction left unmatched. This CDR3 spans 19 amino acids. Germline V CDR1 and CDR2: DFQATT, SNEGSKA (reference sequence). The CDR3 loop is CSARVPSGRAFSIYNEQFF. CDR3 DNA sequence: TGCAGTGCTAGAGTTCCTAGCGGGAGGGCTTTCTCTATTTACAATGAGCAGTTCTTC.

The rearrangement joins TRBV27 to TRBJ2-7; D could derive from TRBD1 or TRBD2 (5 bases each). The germline V and J ends were trimmed by 3 bases and 4 bases, with 13 bases remaining between them. The germline V gene has CDR1 MNHEY and CDR2 SMNVEV (reference sequence). This CDR3 has 14 amino acids. For the CDR3, the DNA is TGTGCCAGCAGTTTCCTGGACAAGCGGTACGAGCAGTACTTC. This encodes CASSFLDKRYEQYF.

This clonotype was recorded only once. J is TRBJ2-3 and V is TRBV29-1; D possibly corresponds to TRBD1 (6 bases). V was trimmed by 5 bases and J by 0 bases, leaving 12 bases between them. CDR3 length equals 14 residues. Germline values: CDR1 SQVTM, CDR2 ANQGSEA. The CDR3 DNA reads as TGCAGCGTTTTCCAAGGACAGAGCACAGATACGCAGTATTTT. As protein: CSVFQGQSTDTQYF.

The V gene is TRBV6-2 or TRBV6-3, the J gene TRBJ1-1, with D uncertain. Germline CDR1 and CDR2: MNHEY and SVGEGT. V was pared by 2 bases and J by 1 base, with 14 bases between. This CDR3 is 16 amino acids long. In nucleotides, the CDR3 is TGTGCCAGCAGTTACCTACAGTGGGCAGCGAACACTGAAGCTTTCTTT. Its translation is CASSYLQWAANTEAFF.

V and J are TRBV6-1 and TRBJ1-1; 7 bases align to TRBD1. The CDR3 consists of 14 residues. In germline, CDR1 is MNHNS, CDR2 SASEGT. V lost 5 bases and J lost 6; bases outside the gene matches: 9. CDR3 sequence reads: CASSLWDSLPEAFF. CDR3 bases: TGTGCCAGCAGTCTTTGGGACAGCTTACCTGAAGCTTTCTTT.

The chain links TRBV30 to TRBJ2-7; no clear D gene. V was clipped by 2 bases and J by 1 base, with 9 bases between them. Germline V CDR1 and CDR2: GTSNPN, SVGIG (reference sequence). The CDR3 length is 13 residues. CDR3 nucleotides: TGTGCCTGGAGTCTTACAGAGTCCTACGAGCAGTACTTC. This gives the protein CAWSLTESYEQYF.

The gene calls are TRBV29-1 and TRBJ1-1; D may be TRBD1 (5 bases). The CDR3 spans 13 residues. Trimming removed 7 bases at V and 1 base at J, with 13 bases between. Germline CDR1 SQVTM, CDR2 ANQGSEA. The CDR3 DNA is TGCAGCGCTAGGGGAAGACCGAACACTGAAGCTTTCTTT. It yields the protein CSARGRPNTEAFF. The variable domain in full, with the rest retrieved from reference TRBV29-1 and TRBJ1-1, is SAVISQKPSRDICQRGTSLTIQCQVDSQVTMMFWYRQQPGQSLTLIATANQGSEATYESGFVIDKFPISRPNLTFSTLTVSNMSPEDSSIYLCSARGRPNTEAFFGQGTRLTVV.